Below, 3 T cell receptor beta chains from the same sample are listed, as sequenced in a study of neurological immune-mediated disorders. TCRdb ran MiXCR on the 5' RACE reads and lists one entry per CDR3 protein. This table holds roughly 89,000 distinct CDR3 sequences, 2.5% to 3% found once. Sequenced: PBMCs. The receptors were sampled from a woman under 40 with multiple sclerosis.

This clonotype has at least ten counts. V and J are TRBV20-1 and TRBJ1-5; D ambiguous. Trimming removed 0 bases from V and 0 bases from J, with 6 bases in between. Germline V lookup: CDR1 DFQATT, CDR2 SNEGSKA (reference sequence). This CDR3 contains 14 residues. DNA of the CDR3: TGCAGTGCTAGAGAGGCCCTTAGCAATCAGCCCCAGCATTTT. It is translated as CSAREALSNQPQHF.

This clonotype has ten or more counts. This sequence joins TRBV5-1 and TRBJ2-3, with TRBD1 identical over 9 bases. Germline trimming cut 0 bases from V and 0 bases from J; bases unmatched to any gene: 2. Germline V CDR1 and CDR2: SGHRS, YFSETQ. This CDR3 has 16 amino acids. For the CDR3, the DNA is TGCGCCAGCAGCTTGGAGGGACAGGGAAGCACAGATACGCAGTATTTT. This encodes CASSLEGQGSTDTQYF.

The chain couples TRBV15 to TRBJ2-1; possible D gene TRBD1, 6 bases. Trimming left V 8 bases short and J 7 bases short, with 18 bases between. The germline V gene encodes CDR1 LNHNV and CDR2 YYDKDF (reference sequence). The CDR3 has 14 residues. In nucleotides, the CDR3 is TGTGCCACCGAGGCTAGCAGGGGTTTTAATGAGCAGTTCTTC. Its protein product is CATEASRGFNEQFF.